The 22 T cell receptor beta chains below were found in one sample sequenced in a study of T cells after yellow fever vaccination. TCRdb analysed the 5' RACE reads with MiXCR anew, one entry per CDR3 protein. Of over 45,000 distinct CDR3 sequences in the sample, approximately 6.9% were seen once. The sample here was CD8+ T cells sorted from PBMCs, taken on the day of the first yellow fever vaccination. These receptor sequences come from a man aged 18 to 29 who received the YFV17D yellow fever vaccine.

This clonotype was recorded at least ten times. The chain couples TRBV4-3 to TRBJ1-2, with D unresolved. Germline assignment: CDR1 LGHNA and CDR2 YSLEER. The CDR3 totals 17 residues. Trimming took 0 bases from V and 4 from J, leaving 18 bases between them. This CDR3 reads CASSQDLSAGFSYGYTF. The CDR3 coding sequence is TGCGCCAGCAGCCAAGATCTGTCGGCAGGATTCTCCTATGGCTACACCTTC.

This clonotype was observed many times. The genes are TRBV28 and TRBJ2-5; TRBD1 matches at 8 bases. The ends lost 5 bases at V and 1 base at J; junction bases unmatched: 6. Germline CDR1 is MDHEN and CDR2 is SYDVKM. CDR3 length: 15 residues. The CDR3: CASSPRDRGQETQYF. The DNA for the CDR3 is TGTGCCAGCAGTCCGCGCGACAGGGGCCAAGAGACCCAGTACTTC.

The rearrangement links TRBV4-2 to TRBJ2-7; the D call may be TRBD1 or TRBD2 (5 bases each). CDR1 is LGHNA and CDR2 is YNFKEQ in the germline V gene. Trimming stripped 10 bases from V and 2 bases from J, with 12 bases between. This CDR3 is built from 12 residues. The CDR3 coding sequence is TGTGCCACCGGACACGGGACCTACGAGCAGTACTTC. Protein sequence: CATGHGTYEQYF.

This clonotype has just a few counts. V is TRBV5-1 and J is TRBJ2-1; 7 bases are a match to TRBD1. Trimming at V came to 4 bases and at J to 7 bases, leaving 11 bases not matched to a gene. The CDR3 is made up of 15 amino acids. Germline V gives CDR1 SGHRS, CDR2 YFSETQ. In DNA form, the CDR3 reads TGCGCCAGCAGCACCGTGACAGGGTTTGGGAATGAGCAGTTCTTC. Translating gives CASSTVTGFGNEQFF.

There are a few counts of this clonotype. The rearrangement joins TRBV19 to TRBJ2-7; D ambiguous. The ends were cut back, 7 bases at V and 2 bases at J, with 18 bases in the middle. CDR1 and CDR2 (germline): LNHDA, SQIVND (reference sequence). CDR3 length: 15 residues. The CDR3 nucleotides are TGTGCCAGTACCCTCGCAGCCGCCGCGACCTACGAGCAGTACTTC. Translation: CASTLAAAATYEQYF. The whole variable domain, filled in from reference TRBV19 and TRBJ2-7, reads DGGITQSPKYLFRKEGQNVTLSCEQNLNHDAMYWYRQDPGQGLRLIYYSQIVNDFQKGDIAEGYSVSREKKESFPLTVTSAQKNPTAFYLCASTLAAAATYEQYFGPGTRLTVT.

This clonotype was counted between two and nine times. The chain links TRBV25-1 to TRBJ2-7; 10 bases line up with TRBD1. The CDR3 has 14 amino acids. Germline loops: CDR1 MGHDK, CDR2 SYGVNS. The ends lost 4 bases at V and 4 bases at J; junction bases unmatched: 4. The CDR3 bases are TGTGCCAGCAGTGTAGGGACAGGGGCATACGAGCAGTACTTC. It is translated as CASSVGTGAYEQYF.

This clonotype was picked up a small number of times. This chain connects TRBV6-4 to TRBJ2-1; 12 bases line up with TRBD2. J was trimmed by 8 bases and V by 4 bases; bases with no gene match: 6. Germline CDR1 is MRHNA and CDR2 is SNTAGT. This CDR3 region has 15 residues. The CDR3 loop is CASSVASGGAHEQFF. CDR3 DNA sequence: TGTGCCAGCAGTGTGGCTAGCGGGGGGGCCCATGAGCAGTTCTTC.

This clonotype has a count of ten or more. J is TRBJ1-1 and V is TRBV6-6; maybe TRBD1 (6 bases). The CDR3 loop spans 15 amino acids. The V end lost 0 bases, the J end lost 0 bases, and 8 bases lay between the germline ends. Germline V lookup: CDR1 MNHNY, CDR2 SVGAGI (reference sequence). CDR3 bases: TGTGCCAGCAGTTACTCTTGGGGGCTGAACACTGAAGCTTTCTTT. The encoded protein is CASSYSWGLNTEAFF.

In its sample, this clonotype was seen many times. The chain carries TRBV6-2 or TRBV6-3 and TRBJ2-1, with 7 nucleotides matching TRBD2. The CDR3 spans 15 residues. The trim removed 6 bases at V and 4 bases at J, leaving 9 bases unmatched. The germline CDR1 and CDR2 sequences are MNHEY and SVGEGT. CDR3: CASSPSGVGYNEQFF. CDR3 coding DNA: TGTGCCAGCAGCCCGAGCGGGGTTGGGTACAATGAGCAGTTCTTC.

The chain employs TRBV7-6 and TRBJ1-4; D call uncertain. CDR1 is SGHVS and CDR2 is FNYEAQ in the germline V gene. The CDR3 runs 11 residues. Between the trimmed V and J ends, which lost 8 bases and 6 bases, there was a span of 7 bases. The CDR3 is CASGDHEKLFF. The CDR3 DNA is TGTGCCAGCGGGGATCATGAAAAACTGTTTTTT.

This clonotype was counted between two and nine times. This chain joins TRBV10-2 and TRBJ2-7, with 11 positions matching TRBD2. The V segment lost 5 bases and the J segment 2 bases; nucleotides outside the gene matches: 5. Germline V CDR1 and CDR2: WSHSY, SAAADI. The CDR3 runs to 15 residues. The CDR3 nucleotides are TGCGCCAGCAGTTCTGTAGCGGGGGGGCCCTACGAGCAGTACGTC. It specifies CASSSVAGGPYEQYV.

This clonotype came up many times. The CDR3: CSAEGVQPQHF. The DNA of the CDR3 is TGCAGTGCTGAGGGCGTGCAGCCCCAGCATTTT. V gene TRBV20-1 combines with J gene TRBJ1-5; D not resolved. Germline values: CDR1 DFQATT, CDR2 SNEGSKA (reference sequence). With 5 bases removed from V and 7 bases from J, the gap between germline ends came to 9 bases. This CDR3 spans 11 amino acids.

V and J are TRBV7-8 and TRBJ1-5, with D tentatively TRBD1 (5 bases). The germline V gene has CDR1 SGHVS and CDR2 FQNEAQ. CDR3 length equals 13 residues. Trimming left V 3 bases short and J 11 bases short, with 14 bases between. As DNA, the CDR3 is TGTGCCAGCAGCTTGGAAGGGGTCCGAGCCCAGCATTTT. This gives the protein CASSLEGVRAQHF. The variable domain in full, completed from reference TRBV7-8 and TRBJ1-5, reads GAGVSQSPRYKVAKRGQDVALRCDPISGHVSLFWYQQALGQGPEFLTYFQNEAQLDKSGLPSDRFFAERPEGSVSTLKIQRTQQEDSAVYLCASSLEGVRAQHFGDGTRLSIL.

This clonotype was found many times. The V call is TRBV5-1, the J call TRBJ2-7, with 8 bases lining up with TRBD1. Germline V CDR1 and CDR2: SGHRS, YFSETQ. With V trimmed by 3 bases and J by 3 bases, 2 bases remained unmatched. The CDR3 loop spans 13 amino acids. The CDR3 DNA is TGCGCCAGCAGCTACGGGACAGGCTACGAGCAGTACGTC. Amino acids: CASSYGTGYEQYV.

This clonotype was recorded at least ten times. The chain uses TRBV7-8 and TRBJ1-1; a weak D match, TRBD1 (6 bases). The CDR3 sequence is 14 residues long. The germline V gene encodes CDR1 SGHVS and CDR2 FQNEAQ. Between the trimmed V and J ends, which lost 4 bases and 7 bases, there was a span of 16 bases. The CDR3 region is CASSWAGGANEAFF. The CDR3 nucleotides are TGTGCCAGCAGCTGGGCCGGGGGGGCAAATGAAGCTTTCTTT.

The table lists this clonotype with many counts. The chain joins TRBV10-2 to TRBJ2-7; 9 nucleotides line up with TRBD2. With V trimmed by 9 bases and J by 0 bases, 3 bases remained unmatched. Germline V lookup: CDR1 WSHSY, CDR2 SAAADI. The CDR3 length is 13 residues. The CDR3 DNA sequence: TGCGCCAGTCAGACTAGCGGCTCCTACGAGCAGTACTTC. This gives the protein CASQTSGSYEQYF.

This clonotype was seen more than once but under ten times. A junction end diverges from the germline sequence, so it may reflect a read error. The CDR3 bases are TGTGCCAGCAGCCTAGCCCCCCGCCGGGCGGAGACCCAGTACTTC. Translating it yields CASSLAPRRAETQYF. The chain uses TRBV7-6 and TRBJ2-5; tentative D call: TRBD2 (5 bases). The germline V gene encodes CDR1 SGHVS and CDR2 FNYEAQ. The CDR3 covers 15 residues.

In this sample, this clonotype turned up many times. The chain carries TRBV7-9 and TRBJ2-3, with D perhaps matching TRBD2 (7 bases). Germline lookup yields CDR1 SEHNR and CDR2 FQNEAQ (reference sequence). This CDR3 spans 13 amino acids. Between the trimmed V and J ends, which lost 4 bases and 12 bases, there was a span of 17 bases. In DNA form, the CDR3 reads TGTGCCAGCAGCTCCGCAGGGGAGGGGCACCAGTATTTT. It translates to CASSSAGEGHQYF.

This sequence joins TRBV6-5 and TRBJ2-1; D perhaps matches TRBD1 (5 bases). This CDR3 has 13 amino acids. CDR1 and CDR2 (germline): MNHEY, SVGAGI. V was cut by 6 bases and J by 0 bases, with 6 bases left in between. Here the CDR3 reads CASSRVSYNEQFF. CDR3 nucleotide sequence: TGTGCCAGCAGCAGGGTCTCCTACAATGAGCAGTTCTTC.

This clonotype has ten or more counts. The V call is TRBV14, the J call TRBJ2-1; tentatively, D is TRBD2 (6 bases). Germline V lookup: CDR1 SGHDN, CDR2 FVKESK. The CDR3 sequence is 11 residues long. Deletions cut 3 bases from V and 15 bases from J, with 12 bases between. DNA of the CDR3: TGTGCCAGCAGCCAGGGACTGAGGCTGTTCTTC. Translated, it gives CASSQGLRLFF. Full variable domain (rest looked up from reference TRBV14 and TRBJ2-1): EAGVTQFPSHSVIEKGQTVTLRCDPISGHDNLYWYRRVMGKEIKFLLHFVKESKQDESGMPNNRFLAERTGGTYSTLKVQPAELEDSGVYFCASSQGLRLFFGPGTRLTVL.

The sample holds many counts of this clonotype. The gene calls are TRBV5-5 and TRBJ2-1; 7 nucleotides match TRBD1. This CDR3 spans 14 amino acids. Germline V gives CDR1 SGHKS, CDR2 YYEKEE (reference sequence). V gave up 3 bases and J gave up 5 bases; unmatched junction bases: 5. This CDR3 is CASSWFTGDNEQFF. CDR3 nucleotide sequence: TGTGCCAGCAGCTGGTTTACAGGGGACAATGAGCAGTTCTTC.

This clonotype was picked up many times. This chain uses TRBV4-3 with TRBJ2-1; tentative D call: TRBD2 (5 bases). Germline values: CDR1 LGHNA, CDR2 YSLEER. The CDR3 has 16 amino acids. The germline V and J ends were trimmed by 0 bases and 4 bases, with 13 bases remaining between them. The CDR3 nucleotides are TGCGCCAGCAGCCAAGATTCCAGCGGAGGTTACAATGAGCAGTTCTTC. Its translation is CASSQDSSGGYNEQFF.